The 29 T cell receptor beta chains in this list originate from one sample, sequenced in a study of cytomegalovirus exposure and HLA in healthy donors. Researchers ran the PCR with 60 Vbeta and 13 Jbeta primers. TCRdb's copy holds only in-frame clones and misses some; the assay was immunoSEQ multiplex PCR. The data hold some 170,000 clones, with around 83% observed a single time. Sequencing input: PBMCs. These receptors came from a man aged 50 to 59 in good health and CMV-seropositive.

The chain has TRBV6-4 and TRBJ2-3, with TRBD2 identical over 7 bases. After removal of 2 bases from V and 1 base from J, the junction contained 3 bases not matched to a gene. Germline assignment: CDR1 MRHNA and CDR2 SNTAGT. CDR3 length: 15 residues. The CDR3 DNA sequence: TGTGCCAGCAGTGACGGGGCGGGGGGCACAGATACGCAGTATTTT. This gives the protein CASSDGAGGTDTQYF.

This clone turned up a few times. The chain links TRBV15 to TRBJ1-5, with a possible D match to TRBD1 (6 bases). The CDR3 contains 16 residues. Trimming stripped 5 bases from V and 3 bases from J, with 17 bases between. The germline gives CDR1 LNHNV, CDR2 YYDKDF (reference sequence). This chain's CDR3 is CATSGGGGGLNQPQHF. For the CDR3, the DNA is TGTGCCACCAGCGGAGGAGGGGGGGGCCTCAATCAGCCCCAGCATTTT.

The chain couples TRBV28 to TRBJ2-3; possibly TRBD2 for D (5 bases). The V end was cut by 3 bases, the J end by 0 bases, with 7 bases between. Germline lookup yields CDR1 MDHEN and CDR2 SYDVKM. The CDR3 runs 14 residues. The CDR3 loop is CASSLAGSTDTQYF. DNA for the CDR3: TGTGCCAGCAGTTTGGCGGGTAGCACAGATACGCAGTATTTT.

The CDR3 coding sequence is TGTGCCAGTAGTATTTGGGGCTACAACAATGAGCAGTTCTTC. It encodes CASSIWGYNNEQFF. The chain combines TRBV19 with TRBJ2-1; D might be TRBD1 (5 bases). V was clipped by 3 bases and J by 5 bases, with 11 bases between them. Germline CDR1 reads LNHDA; CDR2 reads SQIVND (reference sequence). This CDR3 is 14 amino acids long.

This clone came up a few times. The chain is built from TRBV27 and TRBJ2-3; tentatively, D is TRBD2 (6 bases). In germline, CDR1 is MNHEY, CDR2 SMNVEV (reference sequence). V lost 2 bases to trimming and J lost 0 bases, with 6 bases between them. The length of the CDR3 is 14 residues. The CDR3 loop reads CASSLGGSTDTQYF. CDR3 in DNA: TGTGCCAGCAGTTTAGGAGGGAGCACAGATACGCAGTATTTT.

This clone came up once. V is TRBV6-5 and J is TRBJ2-3; 11 bases match TRBD2. V trimming: 4 bases; J trimming: 1 base; junction bases outside the gene matches: 4. CDR1 and CDR2 (germline): MNHEY, SVGAGI. The CDR3 totals 16 residues. The CDR3 sequence is CASSFFSGRGTDTQYF. The CDR3 DNA is TGTGCCAGCAGTTTTTTTAGCGGGAGGGGCACAGATACGCAGTATTTT.

The chain joins TRBV7-2 to TRBJ1-1; TRBD1 matches 10 bases. The CDR3 has 16 residues. Trimming cost V 2 bases and J 3 bases; bases outside gene matches: 6. Germline values: CDR1 SGHTA, CDR2 FQGNSA. The DNA for the CDR3 is TGTGCCAGCAGCTTACTCGGGACAGGGGTGCACACTGAAGCTTTCTTT. Translated: CASSLLGTGVHTEAFF. Full variable domain (outside the CDR3, taken from reference TRBV7-2 and TRBJ1-1): GAGVSQSPSNKVTEKGKDVELRCDPISGHTALYWYRQSLGQGLEFLIYFQGNSAPDKSGLPSDRFSAERTGGSVSTLTIQRTQQEDSAVYLCASSLLGTGVHTEAFFGQGTRLTVV.

This chain links TRBV10-3 with TRBJ2-1, with 7 bases fitting TRBD2. The V segment lost 5 bases and the J segment 8 bases; nucleotides outside the gene matches: 0. Germline assignment: CDR1 ENHRY and CDR2 SYGVKD. The CDR3 length is 11 residues. Here the CDR3 DNA reads TGTGCCATCAGTACTAGCGATGAGCAGTTCTTC. Translation: CAISTSDEQFF.

The chain combines TRBV15 with TRBJ1-3; possible D gene TRBD1, 6 bases. V was cut by 0 bases and J by 4 bases, with 10 bases left in between. Per germline, CDR1 LNHNV and CDR2 YYDKDF (reference sequence). This CDR3 is 15 amino acids long. The CDR3 bases are TGTGCCACCAGCAGAGATATGGGGGCCGGAAACACCATATATTTT. Encoded protein: CATSRDMGAGNTIYF.

The chain uses TRBV30 and TRBJ2-3; 7 positions match TRBD2. Trimming took 2 bases from V and 3 from J; bases not matched to a gene: 5. CDR1 and CDR2 from the germline V gene are GTSNPN and SVGIG (reference sequence). CDR3 length equals 14 residues. The CDR3 sequence: CAWSPWRGTDTQYF. As DNA, the CDR3 is TGTGCCTGGAGTCCATGGCGGGGGACAGATACGCAGTATTTT.

As regards this clone: Different DNA sequences within this sample yield the same CDR3. The chain employs TRBV6-5 and TRBJ2-7, with D possibly TRBD2 on 6 matching bases. Germline-derived CDR1 and CDR2 are MNHEY and SVGAGI. With 0 bases removed from V and 2 bases from J, the gap between germline ends came to 11 bases. This CDR3 region has 15 residues. CDR3 amino acids: CASSYSQGGTYEQYF. The CDR3 coding sequence is TGTGCCAGCAGTTACTCGCAGGGAGGAACCTACGAGCAGTACTTC.

V usage is TRBV30 and J usage is TRBJ1-3; D not resolved. Germline V gives CDR1 GTSNPN, CDR2 SVGIG (reference sequence). This CDR3 contains 15 residues. The ends were cut back, 3 bases at V and 0 bases at J, with 12 bases in the middle. Written as DNA, the CDR3 is TGTGCCTGGAGAGCCCACGGGAGCTCTGGAAACACCATATATTTT. It translates to CAWRAHGSSGNTIYF.

The chain has TRBV10-3 and TRBJ1-5; 7 bases line up with TRBD1. Losses at the gene ends were 4 bases for V and 4 bases for J; bases not matched to a gene: 4. CDR3 length equals 14 residues. The V gene's germline CDR1 is ENHRY and CDR2 SYGVKD. This CDR3 is CAISGETGNQPQHF. The CDR3 bases are TGTGCCATCAGTGGTGAGACAGGGAATCAGCCCCAGCATTTT.

The chain combines TRBV10-3 with TRBJ2-3; 8 bases are shared with TRBD1. The CDR3 totals 14 residues. Germline values: CDR1 ENHRY, CDR2 SYGVKD. The V and J ends lost 8 bases and 4 bases, in that order; junction bases with no gene match: 8. CDR3 sequence reads: CAISLRTGSDTQYF. CDR3 bases: TGTGCCATCTCTTTGCGGACAGGGTCAGATACGCAGTATTTT.

This clone was counted a single time. The chain is built from TRBV18 and TRBJ2-7, with D possibly being TRBD1 (6 bases). In germline, CDR1 is KGHSH, CDR2 LQKENI. The V end lost 3 bases, the J end lost 2 bases, and 8 bases lay between the germline ends. CDR3 length equals 13 residues. The CDR3: CASSPSGAYEQYF. CDR3 coding DNA: TGTGCCAGCTCACCTTCAGGGGCCTACGAGCAGTACTTC.

The genes are TRBV28 and TRBJ2-1; 10 bases are a match to TRBD2. Germline values: CDR1 MDHEN, CDR2 SYDVKM. Trimming cost V 2 bases and J 7 bases; bases outside gene matches: 5. This CDR3 contains 15 residues. The CDR3, as DNA: TGTGCCAGCAGTTTAATACTAGCGGGGCCAAATGAGCAGTTCTTC. Encoded protein: CASSLILAGPNEQFF.

The chain couples TRBV10-3 to TRBJ2-7, with 7 bases lining up with TRBD1. The CDR3 has 15 amino acids. V shed 2 bases and J 7 bases; nucleotides not matched to a gene: 11. The germline gives CDR1 ENHRY, CDR2 SYGVKD. CDR3 sequence (DNA): TGTGCCATCAGTGAGCGACTGACAGGGTCTGAGGAGCAGTACTTC. This gives the protein CAISERLTGSEEQYF.

The rearrangement uses TRBV2 and TRBJ2-6, with D tentatively TRBD1 (6 bases). Germline lookup yields CDR1 SNHLY and CDR2 FYNNEI. V lost 4 bases and J lost 0, with 19 bases in between. The CDR3 loop spans 19 amino acids. CDR3 region: CASSGKTGRKDSGANVLTF. The CDR3 DNA is TGTGCCAGCAGTGGGAAGACAGGAAGAAAAGACTCTGGGGCCAACGTCCTGACTTTC.

V is TRBV6-5 and J is TRBJ1-1, with 9 bases fitting TRBD1. J lost 3 bases, V lost 7 bases, and 9 bases had no gene match. The CDR3 spans 15 residues. Germline values: CDR1 MNHEY, CDR2 SVGAGI. The CDR3 DNA is TGTGCCAGCACCAGGACAGGGGATGGGGACACTGAAGCTTTCTTT. This translates into CASTRTGDGDTEAFF.

The chain couples TRBV28 to TRBJ2-5, with a possible D match to TRBD2 (6 bases). V lost 3 bases and J 5 bases, leaving 19 bases between the germline ends. The germline V gene has CDR1 MDHEN and CDR2 SYDVKM. CDR3 size: 16 residues. The CDR3 bases are TGTGCCAGCAGTTTGCCTGGACTACCCCGGGGGGAGACCCAGTACTTC. It yields the protein CASSLPGLPRGETQYF.

The V gene is TRBV30, the J gene TRBJ1-5, with D possibly being TRBD1 (5 bases). V lost 0 bases and J lost 0, with 9 bases in between. Germline CDR1 and CDR2: GTSNPN and SVGIG (reference sequence). The CDR3 length is 15 residues. This CDR3 reads CAWSVRGYSNQPQHF. CDR3 bases: TGTGCCTGGAGTGTACGGGGGTATAGCAATCAGCCCCAGCATTTT.

The chain uses TRBV19 and TRBJ1-1, with TRBD1 identical over 9 bases. The trim removed 5 bases at V and 1 base at J, leaving 5 bases unmatched. The V gene's germline CDR1 is LNHDA and CDR2 SQIVND (reference sequence). This CDR3 region has 15 residues. CDR3: CASSPRDRENTEAFF. CDR3 nucleotides: TGTGCCAGTAGTCCGCGGGACAGGGAGAACACTGAAGCTTTCTTT.

The chain links TRBV28 to TRBJ1-4, with 8 bases identical to TRBD1. This CDR3 has 15 amino acids. With 7 bases clipped from V and 6 bases from J, the junction kept 10 bases outside the gene matches. Germline-derived CDR1 and CDR2 are MDHEN and SYDVKM. The CDR3 sequence: CASTVDRARDEKLFF. In DNA, the CDR3 is TGTGCCAGCACCGTGGACAGGGCTCGGGATGAAAAACTGTTTTTT.

In this sample, this clone turned up a few times. CDR3 region: CASSQGGGDGGNTIYF. CDR3 DNA sequence: TGCGCCAGCAGCCAAGGAGGGGGGGATGGGGGAAACACCATATATTTT. The V and J genes are TRBV4-1 and TRBJ1-3; D is perhaps TRBD1 (6 bases). The germline V and J ends were trimmed by 1 base and 4 bases, with 14 bases remaining between them. This CDR3 region has 16 residues. Germline CDR1 is MGHRA and CDR2 is YSYEKL.

This rearrangement joins TRBV11-2 to TRBJ1-1; D is ambiguous. This CDR3 region has 13 residues. V was shortened by 5 bases and J by 4 bases, with 11 bases between the two germline ends. Germline assignment: CDR1 SGHAT and CDR2 FQNNGV. The CDR3 loop reads CASSRPQITEAFF. CDR3 DNA sequence: TGTGCCAGCAGCCGCCCACAGATCACTGAAGCTTTCTTT.

The chain uses TRBV25-1 and TRBJ1-2, with 8 positions matching TRBD1. CDR3 length equals 15 residues. The ends lost 6 bases at V and 4 bases at J; junction bases unmatched: 10. Per germline, CDR1 MGHDK and CDR2 SYGVNS. The CDR3 nucleotides read TGTGCCAGCAGCTCAGGACAGGGCGGTGCCTATGGCTACACCTTC. Translation: CASSSGQGGAYGYTF.

V and J are TRBV6-6 and TRBJ2-7, with D possibly TRBD1 on 5 matching bases. The germline gives CDR1 MNHNY, CDR2 SVGAGI (reference sequence). This CDR3 region has 15 residues. Between the trimmed V and J ends, which lost 2 bases and 1 base, there was a span of 12 bases. CDR3 amino acids: CASSYGRGSSYEQYF. The CDR3, as DNA: TGTGCCAGCAGTTACGGAAGGGGAAGTTCCTACGAGCAGTACTTC.

This clone showed up just once. The V gene is TRBV10-3, the J gene TRBJ1-4; maybe TRBD1 (6 bases). Trimming cost V 5 bases and J 1 base, with 11 bases left between them. The germline V gene has CDR1 ENHRY and CDR2 SYGVKD. The CDR3 spans 15 residues. The CDR3 region is CAISTSTGTNEKLFF. The CDR3 DNA reads as TGTGCCATCAGTACCTCGACAGGAACTAATGAAAAACTGTTTTTT.

This chain uses TRBV6-1 with TRBJ2-5, with a possible D match to TRBD2 (5 bases). With 2 bases removed from V and 6 bases from J, the gap between germline ends came to 13 bases. There are 14 residues in the CDR3. Germline-derived CDR1 and CDR2 are MNHNS and SASEGT. CDR3 in amino acids: CASSEYRGTKTQYF. Written as DNA, the CDR3 is TGTGCCAGCAGTGAATATCGGGGTACGAAGACCCAGTACTTC.